These T cell receptor beta chains were read from a single sample in a study of CD8 T cells in ankylosing spondylitis. TCRdb passed the 5' RACE reads through MiXCR, listing each CDR3 protein once. The table records 500,000 to 550,000 distinct CDR3 sequences, roughly an eighth of them present only once. The sample taken for sequencing was blood, either unsorted or a sorted T cell fraction (not recorded which). These receptor sequences come from a male donor with ankylosing spondylitis. The CDR3 runs from the conserved cysteine through the conserved F or W. A D gene is named only where the DNA matches it firmly. Clone size is shown for a subset of rows, as once, few, many or a class of expanded clone.

d_gene | j_gene | v_gene | abundance | CDR3aa | CDR3nt
- | TRBJ2-1 | TRBV3-1 | - | CASSQGIALGGGEQFF | TGTGCCAGCAGCCAAGGTATAGCGTTAGGAGGGGGTGAGCAGTTCTTC
TRBD2 | TRBJ2-7 | TRBV7-8 | few | CASSLGGAGGSRTYEQYF | TGTGCCAGCAGCTTAGGGGGTGCGGGCGGGAGCAGGACCTACGAGCAGTACTTC
- | TRBJ2-3 | TRBV5-1 | - | CASQNRASTDTQYF | TGCGCCAGCCAAAACAGGGCTAGCACAGATACGCAGTATTTT
- | TRBJ2-3 | TRBV27 | few | CASSLRPGRVDTQYF | TGTGCCAGCAGTTTAAGGCCGGGACGGGTAGATACGCAGTATTTT
TRBD2 | TRBJ2-3 | TRBV20-1 | few | CSARAGGGPSDTQYF | TGCAGTGCACGTGCGGGGGGAGGGCCCTCAGATACGCAGTATTTT
- | TRBJ1-6 | TRBV9 | many | CASSVEVETRYNSPLHF | TGTGCCAGCAGCGTAGAAGTCGAAACCCGATATAATTCACCCCTCCACTTT
TRBD2 | TRBJ2-1 | TRBV2 | few | CASSESIGTSGSYNEQFF | TGTGCCAGCAGTGAAAGTATAGGGACTAGCGGGAGTTACAATGAGCAGTTCTTC
TRBD2 | TRBJ2-1 | TRBV24-1 | - | CATSLPGLAGSNEQFF | TGTGCCACCAGTCTCCCGGGACTAGCGGGAAGCAATGAGCAGTTCTTC
TRBD1 | TRBJ1-2 | TRBV3-1 | - | CASSPRDRANGYTF | TGTGCCAGCAGCCCTCGGGACAGGGCTAATGGCTACACCTTC
- | TRBJ1-6 | TRBV4-2 | - | CASSQGPRNSPLHF | TGTGCCAGCAGCCAGGGACCGAGAAATTCACCCCTCCACTTT
TRBD2 | TRBJ2-1 | TRBV27 | - | CASRLGLAVSYNEQFF | TGTGCCAGCAGACTGGGACTAGCGGTCTCCTACAATGAGCAGTTCTTC
TRBD2 | TRBJ2-5 | TRBV20-1 | few | CSAIAGGSETQYF | TGCAGTGCTATAGCGGGAGGTAGTGAGACCCAGTACTTC
- | TRBJ2-2 | TRBV28 | - | CASSLRTMNTGELFF | TGTGCCAGCAGTTTGAGGACCATGAACACCGGGGAGCTGTTTTTT
TRBD1 | TRBJ1-5 | TRBV2 | many | CASSPLRTGGNQPQHF | TGTGCCAGCAGTCCACTACGGACAGGGGGCAATCAGCCCCAGCATTTT
- | TRBJ2-7 | TRBV5-1 | - | CASSPGGGMSSYEQYF | TGCGCCAGCAGCCCCGGTGGCGGGATGAGCTCCTACGAGCAGTACTTC
- | TRBJ2-5 | TRBV30 | - | CACGTRWETQYF | TGTGCCTGCGGGACTCGGTGGGAGACCCAGTACTTC